Sequencing of this T cell receptor (beta chain) was carried out in a study of beta chain features in type 1 diabetes. Looked up from germline, CDR1 is SGHAT and CDR2 is FQNNGV. There are 14 residues in the CDR3. Deletions cut 4 bases from V and 10 bases from J, with 18 bases between. Averaging about 116 mL, one heparinised blood draw came from each individual donor. Staining for CD45RO/CCR7/CD25/CD127/CD95/CD27 allowed sorting of CD4+ naive, central memory, regulatory and stem cell-like memory cells. The sequenced template was cDNA made from the entire isolated RNA. Using immunoSEQ multiplex PCR, the repertoire was profiled, and TCRdb retains in-frame clones only, with some absent. This table holds over 700,000 clones, about a sixth found once.

J is TRBJ2-3 and V is TRBV11-2; D may be TRBD2 (6 bases). Sequenced material: naive CD4+ T cells from blood. The receptor was derived from a woman aged 18-29 years in good health. The CDR3 nucleotides read TGTGCCAGCAGCTACCGGGACTCTCTCGCGGCGCAGTATTTT. Translation: CASSYRDSLAAQYF.